This paragraph covers one T cell receptor beta chain sequence. The entry originates in a study of blood T cell repertoires in COVID-19. On the study more broadly: From the United States, Italy and Spain came samples of acute and convalescent COVID-19.

Adults between about 18 and 89 years of age took part from 20 to 25 US areas. The V and J ends lost 0 bases and 7 bases respectively, with 13 bases between them. Germline CDR1 GTSNPN, CDR2 SVGIG (reference sequence). This CDR3 spans 14 amino acids. In the study's own analysis: Counts of nucleated cells, estimated from reference gene primer amplification, were obtained. Here immunoSEQ multiplex PCR was the method, and the copy in TCRdb shows in-frame clones only, minus some. D and trimming were read from the DNA, whereas the V and J calls and clone size are those reported in that table. The sample shows a few hundred thousand clones, around nine tenths of them seen only once.

The receptor comes from a woman between 35 and 50 years old who had recovered from COVID-19. The source material was PBMCs or T cells enriched from blood (not recorded which). This chain connects TRBV30 to TRBJ2-1; weak D call: TRBD2 (5 bases). CDR3 loop: CAWSVLLAWNEQFF. The CDR3 DNA is TGTGCCTGGAGTGTACTTTTAGCGTGGAATGAGCAGTTCTTC.